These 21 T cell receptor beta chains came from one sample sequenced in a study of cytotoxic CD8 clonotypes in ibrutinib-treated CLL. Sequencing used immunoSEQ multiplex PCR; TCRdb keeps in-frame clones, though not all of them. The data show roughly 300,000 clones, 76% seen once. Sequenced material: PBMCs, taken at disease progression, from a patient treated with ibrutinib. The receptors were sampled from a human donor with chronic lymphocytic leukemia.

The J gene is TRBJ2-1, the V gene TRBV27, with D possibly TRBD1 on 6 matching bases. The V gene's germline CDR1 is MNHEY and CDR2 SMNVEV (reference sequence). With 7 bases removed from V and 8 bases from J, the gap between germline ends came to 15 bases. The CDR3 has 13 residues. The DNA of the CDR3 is TGTGCCAGCACCCCCGGCAGGGGTGATGAGCAGTTCTTC. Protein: CASTPGRGDEQFF.

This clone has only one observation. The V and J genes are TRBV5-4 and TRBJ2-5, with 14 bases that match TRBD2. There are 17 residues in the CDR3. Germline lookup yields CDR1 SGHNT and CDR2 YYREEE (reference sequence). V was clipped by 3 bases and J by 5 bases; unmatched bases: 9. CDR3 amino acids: CASSSSPGLAGEETQYF. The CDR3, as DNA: TGTGCCAGCAGCTCTAGTCCGGGACTAGCGGGAGAGGAGACCCAGTACTTC.

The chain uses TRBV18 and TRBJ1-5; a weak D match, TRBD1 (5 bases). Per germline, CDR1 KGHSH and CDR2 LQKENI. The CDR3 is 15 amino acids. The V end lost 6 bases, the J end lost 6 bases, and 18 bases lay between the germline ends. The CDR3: CASSPRRGFGQPQHF. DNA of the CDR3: TGTGCCAGCTCGCCCAGGCGGGGGTTCGGTCAGCCCCAGCATTTT.

CDR3 DNA sequence: TGCAGCGGGGGACGGGACTTACAAAAACTGTTTTTT. It is translated as CSGGRDLQKLFF. The rearrangement joins TRBV29-1 to TRBJ1-4; D is possibly TRBD1 (5 bases). Trimming cost V 7 bases and J 9 bases, with 15 bases left between them. This CDR3 has 12 amino acids. CDR1 and CDR2 (germline): SQVTM, ANQGSEA.

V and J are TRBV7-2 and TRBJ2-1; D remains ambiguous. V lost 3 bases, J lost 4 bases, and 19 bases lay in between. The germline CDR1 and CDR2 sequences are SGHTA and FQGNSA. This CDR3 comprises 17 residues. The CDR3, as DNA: TGTGCCAGCAGCTTTATCTCACTCAACCCATTATACAATGAGCAGTTCTTC. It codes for CASSFISLNPLYNEQFF. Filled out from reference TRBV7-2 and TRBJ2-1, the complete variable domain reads GAGVSQSPSNKVTEKGKDVELRCDPISGHTALYWYRQSLGQGLEFLIYFQGNSAPDKSGLPSDRFSAERTGGSVSTLTIQRTQQEDSAVYLCASSFISLNPLYNEQFFGPGTRLTVL.

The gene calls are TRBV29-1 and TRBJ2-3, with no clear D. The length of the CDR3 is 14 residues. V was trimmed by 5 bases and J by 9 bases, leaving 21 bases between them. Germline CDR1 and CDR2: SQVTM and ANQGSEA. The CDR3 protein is CSVRPVPTGGTQYF. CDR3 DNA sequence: TGCAGCGTTAGGCCCGTTCCGACGGGTGGGACGCAGTATTTT.

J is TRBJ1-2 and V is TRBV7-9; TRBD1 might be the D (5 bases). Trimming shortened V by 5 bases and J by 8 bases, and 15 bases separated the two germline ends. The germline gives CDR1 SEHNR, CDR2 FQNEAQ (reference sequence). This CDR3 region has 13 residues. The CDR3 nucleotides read TGTGCCAGCAGCCCCCACCAGGGTGACGGCTACACCTTC. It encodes CASSPHQGDGYTF. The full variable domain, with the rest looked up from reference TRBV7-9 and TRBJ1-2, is DTGVSQNPRHKITKRGQNVTFRCDPISEHNRLYWYRQTLGQGPEFLTYFQNEAQLEKSRLLSDRFSAERPKGSFSTLEIQRTEQGDSAMYLCASSPHQGDGYTFGSGTRLTVV.

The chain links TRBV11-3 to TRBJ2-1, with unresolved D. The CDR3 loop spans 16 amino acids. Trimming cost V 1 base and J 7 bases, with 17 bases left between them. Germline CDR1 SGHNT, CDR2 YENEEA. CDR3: CASSLGRSRADNEQFF. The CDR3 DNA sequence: TGTGCCAGCAGCTTAGGAAGGTCCCGGGCTGATAATGAGCAGTTCTTC. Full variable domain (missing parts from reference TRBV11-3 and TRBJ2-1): EAGVVQSPRYKIIEKKQPVAFWCNPISGHNTLYWYLQNLGQGPELLIRYENEEAVDDSQLPKDRFSAERLKGVDSTLKIQPAELGDSAVYLCASSLGRSRADNEQFFGPGTRLTVL.

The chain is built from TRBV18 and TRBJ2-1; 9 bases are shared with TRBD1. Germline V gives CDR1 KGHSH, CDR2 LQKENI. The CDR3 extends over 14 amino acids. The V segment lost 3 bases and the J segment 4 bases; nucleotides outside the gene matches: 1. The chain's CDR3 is CASSPGTGYNEQFF. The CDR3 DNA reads TGTGCCAGCTCACCCGGGACAGGGTACAATGAGCAGTTCTTC. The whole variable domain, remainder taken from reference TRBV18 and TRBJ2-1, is NAGVMQNPRHLVRRRGQEARLRCSPMKGHSHVYWYRQLPEEGLKFMVYLQKENIIDESGMPKERFSAEFPKEGPSILRIQQVVRGDSAAYFCASSPGTGYNEQFFGPGTRLTVL.

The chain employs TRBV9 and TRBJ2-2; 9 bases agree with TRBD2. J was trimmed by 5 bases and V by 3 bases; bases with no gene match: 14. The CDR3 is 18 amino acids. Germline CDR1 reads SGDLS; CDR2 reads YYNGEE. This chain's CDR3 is CASSAPPWVAGVTGELFF. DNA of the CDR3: TGTGCCAGCAGCGCCCCCCCCTGGGTAGCGGGAGTTACCGGGGAGCTGTTTTTT.

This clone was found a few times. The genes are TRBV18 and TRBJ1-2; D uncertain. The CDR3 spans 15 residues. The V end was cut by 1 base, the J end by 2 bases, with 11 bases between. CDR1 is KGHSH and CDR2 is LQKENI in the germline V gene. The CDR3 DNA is TGTGCCAGCTCACCACTTCCTGAGCCGAACTATGGCTACACCTTC. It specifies CASSPLPEPNYGYTF.

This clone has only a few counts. Here the CDR3 reads CASSSGTGLDEQYF. DNA of the CDR3: TGCGCCAGCAGCTCCGGGACAGGCCTTGACGAGCAGTACTTC. V is TRBV5-1 and J is TRBJ2-7; 8 nucleotides match TRBD1. The CDR3 is 14 amino acids. CDR1 and CDR2 from the germline V gene are SGHRS and YFSETQ. Trimming cost V 3 bases and J 5 bases; bases outside gene matches: 7. Based on the CDR3 plus reference TRBV5-1 and TRBJ2-7, the full variable domain is KAGVTQTPRYLIKTRGQQVTLSCSPISGHRSVSWYQQTPGQGLQFLFEYFSETQRNKGNFPGRFSGRQFSNSRSEMNVSTLELGDSALYLCASSSGTGLDEQYFGPGTRLTVT.

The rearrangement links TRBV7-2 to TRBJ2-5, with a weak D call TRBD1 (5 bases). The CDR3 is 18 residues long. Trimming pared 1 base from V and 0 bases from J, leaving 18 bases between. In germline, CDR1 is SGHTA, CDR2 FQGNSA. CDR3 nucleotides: TGTGCCAGCAGCTTAGTAGGCCGAAGGGGTTCGTACCAAGAGACCCAGTACTTC. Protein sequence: CASSLVGRRGSYQETQYF.

Here the CDR3 reads CASSSGTSEVNEQFF. CDR3 nucleotide sequence: TGTGCCAGCAGCTCCGGGACTAGTGAGGTCAATGAGCAGTTCTTC. This chain links TRBV7-6 with TRBJ2-1, with 8 nucleotides matching TRBD2. The length of the CDR3 is 15 residues. The germline gives CDR1 SGHVS, CDR2 FNYEAQ. The J segment lost 6 bases and the V segment lost 4 bases, leaving 8 bases of the junction unmatched.

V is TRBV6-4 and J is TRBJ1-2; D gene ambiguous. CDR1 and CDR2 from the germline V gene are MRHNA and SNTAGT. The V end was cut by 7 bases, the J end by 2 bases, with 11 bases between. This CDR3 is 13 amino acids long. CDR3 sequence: CASKEGSNYGYTF. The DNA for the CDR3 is TGTGCCAGCAAAGAAGGGAGCAACTATGGCTACACCTTC.

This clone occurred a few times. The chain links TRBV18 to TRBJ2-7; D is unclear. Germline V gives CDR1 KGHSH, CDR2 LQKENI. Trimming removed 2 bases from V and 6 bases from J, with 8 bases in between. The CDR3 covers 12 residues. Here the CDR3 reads CASSPGSSEQYF. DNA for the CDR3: TGTGCCAGCTCACCAGGCAGTTCCGAGCAGTACTTC.

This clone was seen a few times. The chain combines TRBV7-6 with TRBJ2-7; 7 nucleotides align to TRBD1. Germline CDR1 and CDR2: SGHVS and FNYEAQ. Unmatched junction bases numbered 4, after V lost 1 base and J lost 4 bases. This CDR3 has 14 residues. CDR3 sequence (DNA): TGTGCCAGCAGCTTAGAGGGGGCCGCATACGAGCAGTACTTC. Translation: CASSLEGAAYEQYF.

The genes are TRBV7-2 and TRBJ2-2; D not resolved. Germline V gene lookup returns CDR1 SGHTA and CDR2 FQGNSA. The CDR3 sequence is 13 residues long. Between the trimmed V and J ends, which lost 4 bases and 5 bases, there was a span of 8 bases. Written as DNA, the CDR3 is TGTGCCAGCAGCTCACGTTCAACCGGGGAGCTGTTTTTT. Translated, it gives CASSSRSTGELFF.

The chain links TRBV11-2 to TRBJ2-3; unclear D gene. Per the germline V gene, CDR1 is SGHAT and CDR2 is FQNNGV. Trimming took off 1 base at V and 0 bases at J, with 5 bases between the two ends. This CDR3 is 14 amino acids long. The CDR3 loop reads CASSLVFSTDTQYF. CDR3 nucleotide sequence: TGTGCCAGCAGCTTAGTCTTTAGCACAGATACGCAGTATTTT.

CDR3 region: CASSLTALRNQPQHF. In DNA form, the CDR3 reads TGTGCCAGCAGCTTAACGGCCTTAAGGAATCAGCCCCAGCATTTT. The chain uses TRBV5-6 and TRBJ1-5; D not certain. The germline V and J ends were trimmed by 2 bases and 4 bases, with 13 bases remaining between them. The CDR3 consists of 15 residues. Germline loops: CDR1 SGHDT, CDR2 YYEEEE.

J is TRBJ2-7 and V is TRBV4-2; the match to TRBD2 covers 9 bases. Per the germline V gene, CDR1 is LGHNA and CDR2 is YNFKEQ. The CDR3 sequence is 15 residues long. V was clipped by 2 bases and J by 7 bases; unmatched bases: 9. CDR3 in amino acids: CASSQPSGGMGEQYF. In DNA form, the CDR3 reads TGTGCCAGCAGCCAACCGAGCGGGGGGATGGGGGAGCAGTACTTC.